This T cell receptor (beta chain) was observed in a study of T cells expressing NK-cell markers. Study as a whole: Each TCR beta repertoire originated in sorted T cells that were CD3+CD56+NKG2C+, CD3+CD56+NKG2C- or CD3+CD56-NKG2C+. Study-level points and caveats: Dominant NKG2C+ clonotype frequencies of about 1.0-7.0% of CD8+ T cells were measured in roughly 6 donors. Unclear, still, was the HCMV specificity of the expanded NKG2C+ T cell clones.

Comments on this clonotype: Antigen: not known.

TCRdb reprocessed the 5' RACE reads and reports one entry per CDR3 protein, with no DNA. Seen in this sample are 90,000 to 130,000 distinct CDR3 sequences; the ten most common clones hold less than 20%. CDR1 and CDR2 from the germline V gene are LNHDA and SQIVND (reference sequence). CDR3 length: 16 amino acids. This TCR was sampled from a woman aged 18 to 75 in good health. The J gene is TRBJ2-3, the V gene TRBV19; TCRdb's D gene call, TRBD1, goes unchecked for lack of DNA. Source material: blood T cells: a sorted CD56 or NKG2C T cell subset, CD4+ or CD8+ T cells, or bulk PBMC T cells (not recorded which). This CDR3 reads CASSIVGGTLTDTQYF.